This TCR beta chain was captured by sequencing in a study of T cell repertoires in cytomegalovirus infection. Study outcomes and limitations: Cumulative frequency (of public TCR beta family members) identified carriers of CMV plus the relevant HLA. CMV-specific HLA-C-restricted TCR beta clonotypes dominated the ex vivo response.

Using its own MiXCR run on the reads, TCRdb lists one record per CDR3 protein. This table holds about 85,000 distinct CDR3 sequences, more than 40% found once. Comments on this clonotype: No antigen is known for it.

Deletions cut 6 bases from V and 0 bases from J, with 12 bases between. From germline, CDR1 is MNHEY and CDR2 SVGEGT. The CDR3 totals 15 residues. This chain joins TRBV6-2 or TRBV6-3 and TRBJ1-5; tentative D call: TRBD1 (6 bases). This TCR was sampled from a human donor in good health (CMV status not recorded). Some clones in this sample may be carry-over from other donors' samples. The sequences come from CD8+ T cells from cultured PBMCs, collected from culture after CMV antigen stimulation. This chain's CDR3 is CASSRTVNSNQPQHF. The CDR3 DNA reads as TGTGCCAGCAGCCGGACAGTGAATAGCAATCAGCCCCAGCATTTT.